This TCR beta chain comes out of a study of cytomegalovirus exposure and HLA in healthy donors. Regarding the study as a whole: Diagnosis of cytomegalovirus status made by the classifier reportedly showed high specificity and sensitivity. According to a subsequent analysis, TCR clusters from the first cohort were inclined to appear together in the roughly 120 validation repertoires.

While the first cohort had hundreds of subjects, the donors belonged to the separate validation cohort of about 120 subjects. There are 15 residues in the CDR3. The germline V gene encodes CDR1 SGHVS and CDR2 FQNEAQ. Trimming removed 5 bases from V and 4 bases from J; junction bases left unmatched: 6. The table came from immunoSEQ multiplex PCR; TCRdb's copy has only in-frame clones and leaves some out. This sample yields 150,000 to 200,000 clones, of which around four fifths are seen a single time; more than 6.5% belongs to the top ten. The sample holds one count of this clone. What it binds is unknown.

The sequence was obtained from a man between 18 and 35 years old in good health and CMV-seropositive. This chain uses TRBV7-8 with TRBJ2-7; 12 positions match TRBD2. Sequenced sample: PBMCs. This CDR3 is CASSPLAGGWYEQYF. In nucleotides, the CDR3 is TGTGCCAGCAGCCCCCTAGCGGGAGGGTGGTACGAGCAGTACTTC.